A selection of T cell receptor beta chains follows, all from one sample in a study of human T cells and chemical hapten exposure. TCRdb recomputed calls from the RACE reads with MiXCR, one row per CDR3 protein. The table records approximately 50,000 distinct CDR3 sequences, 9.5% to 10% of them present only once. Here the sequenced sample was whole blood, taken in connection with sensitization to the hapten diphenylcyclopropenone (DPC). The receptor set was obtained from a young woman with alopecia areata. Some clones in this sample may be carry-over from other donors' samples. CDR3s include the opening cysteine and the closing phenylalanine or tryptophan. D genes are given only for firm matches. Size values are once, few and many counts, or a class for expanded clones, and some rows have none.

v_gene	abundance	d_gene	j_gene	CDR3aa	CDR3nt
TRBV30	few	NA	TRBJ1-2	CAWSPPINNYGYTF	TGTGCCTGGAGTCCCCCTATTAACAACTATGGCTACACCTTC
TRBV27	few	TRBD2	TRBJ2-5	CASSPSSGGIQETQYF	TGTGCCAGCTCCCCGTCTAGCGGGGGTATTCAAGAGACCCAGTACTTC
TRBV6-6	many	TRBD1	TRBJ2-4	CASSNARGNGENIQYF	TGTGCCAGCAGTAACGCCAGGGGGAATGGGGAAAACATTCAGTACTTC
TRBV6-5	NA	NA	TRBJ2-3	CASSYRTATDTQYF	TGTGCCAGCAGTTACAGGACAGCCACAGATACGCAGTATTTT
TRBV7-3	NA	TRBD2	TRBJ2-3	CASSHYPGGTDTQYF	TGTGCCAGCAGTCACTATCCGGGGGGGACAGATACGCAGTATTTT
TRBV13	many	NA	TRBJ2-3	CASSLGAPQATQYF	TGTGCCAGCAGCTTAGGGGCTCCACAGGCTACGCAGTATTTT
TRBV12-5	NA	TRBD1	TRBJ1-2	CASGLRTGPPYGYNF	TGTGCTAGTGGTTTGAGGACAGGGCCTCCCTATGGCTACAACTTC
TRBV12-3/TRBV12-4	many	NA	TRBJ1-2	CASSLEGVYGYTF	TGTGCCAGCAGTTTAGAGGGTGTCTATGGCTACACCTTC
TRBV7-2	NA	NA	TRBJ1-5	CASSLAPWGGQPQHF	TGTGCCAGCAGCTTAGCGCCATGGGGAGGTCAGCCCCAGCATTTT
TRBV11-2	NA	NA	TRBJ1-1	CASTQNTEAFF	TGTGCCAGCACACAGAACACTGAAGCTTTCTTT
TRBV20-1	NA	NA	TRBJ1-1	CSAFGLATPTLVNTEAFF	TGCAGTGCATTTGGTCTAGCAACCCCTACCCTAGTGAACACTGAAGCTTTCTTT
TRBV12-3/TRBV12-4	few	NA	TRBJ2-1	CASSLMLRNEQFF	TGTGCCAGCAGTTTAATGTTGAGGAATGAGCAGTTCTTC
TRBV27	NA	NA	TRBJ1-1	CASSPRETGRAEAFF	TGTGCCAGCAGTCCCCGAGAGACAGGTCGGGCTGAAGCTTTCTTT
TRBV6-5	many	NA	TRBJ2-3	CASSVGVTDTQYF	TGTGCCAGCAGCGTTGGGGTCACAGATACGCAGTATTTT
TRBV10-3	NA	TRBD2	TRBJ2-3	CAITSGSGAGTDTQYF	TGTGCCATCACATCCGGGAGCGGGGCGGGCACAGATACGCAGTATTTT
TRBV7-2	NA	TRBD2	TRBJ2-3	CASSLSFSGGASQYF	TGTGCCAGCAGCTTAAGTTTTAGCGGGGGAGCTTCGCAGTATTTT
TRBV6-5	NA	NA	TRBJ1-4	CASSYSNRLNEKLFF	TGTGCCAGCAGTTACTCTAACAGATTAAATGAAAAACTGTTTTTT
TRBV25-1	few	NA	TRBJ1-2	CASSGVSNYGYTF	TGTGCCAGCAGTGGGGTGTCTAACTATGGCTACACCTTC
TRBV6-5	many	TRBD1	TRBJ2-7	CASSPGGTGDEQYF	TGTGCCAGCAGTCCGGGGGGGACAGGGGACGAGCAGTACTTC
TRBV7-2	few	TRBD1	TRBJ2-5	CASSPQTGSETQYF	TGTGCCAGCAGCCCCCAGACAGGGTCTGAGACCCAGTACTTC
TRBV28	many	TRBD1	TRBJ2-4	CASSFVRTGGYENIQYF	TGTGCCAGCAGTTTCGTACGGACAGGGGGCTATGAAAACATTCAGTACTTC
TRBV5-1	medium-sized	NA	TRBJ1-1	CASSLDFDNLNTEAFF	TGCGCCAGCAGCTTGGATTTTGACAATTTGAACACTGAAGCTTTCTTT
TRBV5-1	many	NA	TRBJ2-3	CASSLEHSTDTQYF	TGCGCCAGCAGCTTGGAACACAGCACAGATACGCAGTATTTT
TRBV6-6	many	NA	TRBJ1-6	CASSLEGVNSPLHF	TGTGCCAGCAGTTTGGAGGGGGTTAATTCACCCCTCCACTTT
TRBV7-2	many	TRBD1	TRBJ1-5	CASSLDRGNQPQHF	TGTGCCAGCAGCTTAGACAGGGGAAATCAGCCCCAGCATTTT
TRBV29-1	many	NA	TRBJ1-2	CSVGGGAEGYTF	TGCAGCGTTGGAGGAGGGGCAGAGGGCTACACCTTC
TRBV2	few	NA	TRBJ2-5	CASSVFGARETQYF	TGTGCCAGCAGTGTTTTCGGGGCCCGGGAGACCCAGTACTTC
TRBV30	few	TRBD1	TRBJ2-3	CAWSRDSGTDTQYF	TGTGCCTGGAGCCGGGACAGTGGCACAGATACGCAGTATTTT
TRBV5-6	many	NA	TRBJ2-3	CASSLVSGGTDTQYF	TGTGCCAGCAGCTTGGTTAGCGGAGGCACAGATACGCAGTATTTT
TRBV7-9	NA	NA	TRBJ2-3	CASSQWDTQYF	TGTGCCAGCAGCCAATGGGATACGCAGTATTTT
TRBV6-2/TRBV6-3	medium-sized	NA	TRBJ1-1	CASRTTTPNTEAFF	TGTGCCAGCAGGACCACAACTCCCAACACTGAAGCTTTCTTT
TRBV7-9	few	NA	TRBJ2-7	CASSELSNSYEQYF	TGTGCCAGCAGCGAGCTCAGTAACTCCTACGAGCAGTACTTC
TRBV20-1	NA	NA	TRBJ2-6	CSARRLSSGANVLTF	TGCAGTGCTAGAAGACTGAGCTCTGGGGCCAACGTCCTGACTTTC
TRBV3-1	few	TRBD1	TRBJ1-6	CASSQGENYRGNSPLHF	TGTGCCAGCAGCCAAGGTGAGAACTACAGGGGTAATTCACCCCTCCACTTT
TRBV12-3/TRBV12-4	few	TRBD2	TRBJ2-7	CASSLSSSGGAHEQYF	TGTGCCAGCAGTTTATCCTCTAGCGGGGGGGCTCACGAGCAGTACTTC
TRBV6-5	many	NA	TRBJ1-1	CASRSWPGRTEAFF	TGTGCCAGCCGATCCTGGCCAGGGCGGACTGAAGCTTTCTTT
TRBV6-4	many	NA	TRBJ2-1	CASRGSQGQSSYNEQFF	TGTGCCAGCAGAGGCAGCCAGGGGCAGAGCTCCTACAATGAGCAGTTCTTC
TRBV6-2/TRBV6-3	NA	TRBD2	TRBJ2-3	CASSYQGLACADTQYF	TGTGCCAGCAGTTACCAGGGACTAGCGTGCGCAGATACGCAGTATTTT
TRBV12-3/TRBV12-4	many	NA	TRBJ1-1	CASSKRLTEAFF	TGTGCCAGCAGCAAACGACTCACTGAAGCTTTCTTT
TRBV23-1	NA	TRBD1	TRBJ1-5	CASSHPRDRVNQPQHF	TGCGCCAGCAGTCACCCCCGGGACAGGGTCAATCAGCCCCAGCATTTT
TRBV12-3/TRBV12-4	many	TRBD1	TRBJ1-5	CASSPRTGYSNQPQHF	TGTGCCAGCAGTCCCCGGACAGGCTATAGCAATCAGCCCCAGCATTTT
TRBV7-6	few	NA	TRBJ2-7	CASSLRRPGDPSYEQYF	TGTGCCAGCAGCTTAAGAAGGCCAGGGGATCCCTCCTACGAGCAGTACTTC
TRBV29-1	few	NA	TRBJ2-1	CSVTILAYEQFF	TGCAGCGTCACCATTCTAGCGTATGAGCAGTTCTTC
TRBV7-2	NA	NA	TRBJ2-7	CASSFWGAGSREQYF	TGTGCCAGCAGCTTTTGGGGGGCAGGGTCTAGGGAGCAGTACTTC
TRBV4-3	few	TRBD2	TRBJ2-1	CASSQTGTSVEQFF	TGCGCCAGCAGCCAGACCGGGACTAGTGTTGAGCAGTTCTTC
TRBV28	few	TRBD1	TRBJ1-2	CASSPRMGQGVLWYGYTF	TGTGCCAGCAGCCCCAGGATGGGACAGGGAGTCTTGTGGTATGGCTACACCTTC
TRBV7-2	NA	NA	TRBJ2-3	CASSPAGTRATDTQYF	TGTGCCAGCAGCCCTGCCGGGACGAGGGCAACAGATACGCAGTATTTT
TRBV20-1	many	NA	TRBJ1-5	CSASDGGNQPQHF	TGCAGTGCTAGTGACGGGGGCAATCAGCCCCAGCATTTT
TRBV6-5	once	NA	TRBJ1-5	CASSNGAREPQHF	TGTGCCAGCAGCAACGGGGCTCGGGAGCCCCAGCATTTT